This T cell receptor beta chain appears in the sequencing data of a study of T cell responses to AZD1222 COVID-19 vaccine. Study context: Researchers grouped second doses given at about 4 or about 12 weeks into one pool. Study results and limitations: Baseline seropositivity occurred in only a handful of AZD1222 recipients.

Only in-frame clones appear in the TCRdb table, and some are missing; sequencing was by immunoSEQ multiplex PCR. The repertoire consists of roughly 110,000 clones, with approximately 87% occurring once and the leading ten covering less than 6%. This CDR3 is built from 14 residues. CDR1 is SGHRS and CDR2 is YFSETQ in the germline V gene. The germline V and J ends were trimmed by 1 base and 2 bases, with 9 bases remaining between them. Remarks on this clone: No antigen is known for it.

The source of this sequence is an adult in good health. Sequenced here: peripheral blood, sampled on day 0 of AZD1222 vaccination. The chain employs TRBV5-1 and TRBJ2-5; D is tentatively TRBD1 or TRBD2 (6 bases each). CDR3: CASSLRGRQETQYF. The CDR3 bases are TGCGCCAGCAGCTTGAGGGGGAGGCAAGAGACCCAGTACTTC.